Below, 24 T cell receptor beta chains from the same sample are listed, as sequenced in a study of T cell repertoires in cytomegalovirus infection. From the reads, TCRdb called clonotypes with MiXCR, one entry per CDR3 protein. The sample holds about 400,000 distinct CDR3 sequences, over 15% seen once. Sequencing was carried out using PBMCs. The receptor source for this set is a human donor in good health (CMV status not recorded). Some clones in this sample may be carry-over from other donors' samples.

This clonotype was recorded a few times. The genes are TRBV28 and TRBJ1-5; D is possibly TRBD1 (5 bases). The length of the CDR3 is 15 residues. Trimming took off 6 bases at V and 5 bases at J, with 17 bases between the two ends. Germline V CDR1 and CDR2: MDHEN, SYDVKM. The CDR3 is CASSNRLGEYQPQHF. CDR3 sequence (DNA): TGTGCCAGCAGCAACCGGTTGGGGGAATATCAGCCCCAGCATTTT.

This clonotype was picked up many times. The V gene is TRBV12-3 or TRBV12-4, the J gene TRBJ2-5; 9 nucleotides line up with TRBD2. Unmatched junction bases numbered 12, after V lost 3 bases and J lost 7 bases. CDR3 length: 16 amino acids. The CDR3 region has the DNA TGTGCCAGCAGTTTGAGGTGGTCTAGCGGGACTTTGACCCAGTACTTC. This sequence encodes CASSLRWSSGTLTQYF.

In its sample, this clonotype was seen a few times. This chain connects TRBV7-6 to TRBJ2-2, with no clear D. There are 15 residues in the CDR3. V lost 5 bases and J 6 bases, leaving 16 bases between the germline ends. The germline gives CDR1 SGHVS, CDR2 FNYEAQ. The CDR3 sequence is CASSPRLVLSGELFF. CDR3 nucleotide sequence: TGTGCCAGCAGCCCTAGACTCGTTTTGTCCGGGGAGCTGTTTTTT.

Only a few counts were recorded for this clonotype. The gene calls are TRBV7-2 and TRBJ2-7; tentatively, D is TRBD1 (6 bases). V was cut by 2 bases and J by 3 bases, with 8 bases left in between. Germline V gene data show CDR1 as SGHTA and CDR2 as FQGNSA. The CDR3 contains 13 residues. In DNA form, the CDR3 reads TGTGCCAGCAGCTTACGCAGGGGCTACGAGCAGTACTTC. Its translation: CASSLRRGYEQYF.

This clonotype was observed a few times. Here the CDR3 DNA reads TGTGCCACCAACACGGCCACAGATACGCAGTATTTT. Its protein is CATNTATDTQYF. This chain links TRBV12-3 or TRBV12-4 with TRBJ2-3, with unresolved D. This CDR3 spans 12 amino acids. The V end lost 10 bases, the J end lost 2 bases, and 10 bases lay between the germline ends.

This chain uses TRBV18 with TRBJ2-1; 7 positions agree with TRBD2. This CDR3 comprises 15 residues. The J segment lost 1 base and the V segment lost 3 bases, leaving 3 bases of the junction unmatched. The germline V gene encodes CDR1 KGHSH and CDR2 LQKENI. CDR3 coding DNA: TGTGCCAGCTCACCGGGAGCGGGGTCCTACAATGAGCAGTTCTTC. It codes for CASSPGAGSYNEQFF. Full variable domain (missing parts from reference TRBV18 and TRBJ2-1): NAGVMQNPRHLVRRRGQEARLRCSPMKGHSHVYWYRQLPEEGLKFMVYLQKENIIDESGMPKERFSAEFPKEGPSILRIQQVVRGDSAAYFCASSPGAGSYNEQFFGPGTRLTVL.

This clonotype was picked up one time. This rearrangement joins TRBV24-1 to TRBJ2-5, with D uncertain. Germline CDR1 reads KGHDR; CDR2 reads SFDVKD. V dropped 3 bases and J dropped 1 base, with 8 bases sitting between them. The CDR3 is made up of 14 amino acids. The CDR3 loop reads CATSDRRAQETQYF. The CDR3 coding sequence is TGTGCCACCAGTGATCGTAGGGCCCAAGAGACCCAGTACTTC.

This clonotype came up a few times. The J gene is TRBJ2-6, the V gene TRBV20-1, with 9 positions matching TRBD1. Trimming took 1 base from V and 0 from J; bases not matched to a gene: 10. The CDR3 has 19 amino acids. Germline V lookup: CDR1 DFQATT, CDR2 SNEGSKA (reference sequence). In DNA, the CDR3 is TGCAGTGCTAGAGCCCCGGGGGGACAGGGACTCTCTGGGGCCAACGTCCTGACTTTC. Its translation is CSARAPGGQGLSGANVLTF.

The CDR3 sequence is CSAPQGPLRNTQYF. DNA of the CDR3: TGCAGCGCCCCCCAGGGACCGCTTAGGAATACGCAGTATTTT. This chain connects TRBV29-1 to TRBJ2-3, with D perhaps being TRBD1 or TRBD2 (5 bases each). Germline assignment: CDR1 SQVTM and CDR2 ANQGSEA. V was pared by 7 bases and J by 7 bases, with 21 bases between. The CDR3 length is 14 residues.

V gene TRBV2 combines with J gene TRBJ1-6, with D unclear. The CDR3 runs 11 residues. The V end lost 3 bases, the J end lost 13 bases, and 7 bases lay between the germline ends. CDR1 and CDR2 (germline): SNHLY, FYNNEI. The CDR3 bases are TGTGCCAGCAGTGATATGACCCCCCTCCACTTT. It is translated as CASSDMTPLHF.

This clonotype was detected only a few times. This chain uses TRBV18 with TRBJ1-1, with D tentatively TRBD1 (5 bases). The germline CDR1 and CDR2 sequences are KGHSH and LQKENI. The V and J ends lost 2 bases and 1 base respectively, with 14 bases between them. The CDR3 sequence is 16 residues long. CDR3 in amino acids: CASSPNSRVKNTEAFF. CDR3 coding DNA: TGTGCCAGCTCACCAAATTCCAGGGTAAAGAACACTGAAGCTTTCTTT.

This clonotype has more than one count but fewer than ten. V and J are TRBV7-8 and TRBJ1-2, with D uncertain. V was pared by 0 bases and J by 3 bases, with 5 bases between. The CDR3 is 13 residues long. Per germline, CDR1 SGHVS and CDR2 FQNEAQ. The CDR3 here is CASSLAWDYGYTF. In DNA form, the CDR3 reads TGTGCCAGCAGCTTAGCGTGGGACTATGGCTACACCTTC.

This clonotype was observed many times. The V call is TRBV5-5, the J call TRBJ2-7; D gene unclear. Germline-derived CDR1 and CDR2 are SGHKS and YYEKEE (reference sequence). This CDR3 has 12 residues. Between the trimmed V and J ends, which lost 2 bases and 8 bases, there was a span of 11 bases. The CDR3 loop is CASSLREGQQYF. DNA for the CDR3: TGTGCCAGCAGCTTAAGAGAAGGGCAGCAGTACTTC.

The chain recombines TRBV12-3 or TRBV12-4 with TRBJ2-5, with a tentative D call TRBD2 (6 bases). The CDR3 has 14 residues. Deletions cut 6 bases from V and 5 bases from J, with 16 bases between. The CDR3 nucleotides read TGTGCCAGCAGCCAACTAGCCCGGGGGGAGACCCAGTACTTC. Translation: CASSQLARGETQYF.

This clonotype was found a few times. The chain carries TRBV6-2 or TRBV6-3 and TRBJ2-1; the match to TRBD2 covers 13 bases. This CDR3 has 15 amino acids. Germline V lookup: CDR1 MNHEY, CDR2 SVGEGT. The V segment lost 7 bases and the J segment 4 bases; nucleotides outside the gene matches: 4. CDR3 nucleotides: TGTGCCAGCAATCGGGGACTAGCGGGGTACAATGAGCAGTTCTTC. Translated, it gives CASNRGLAGYNEQFF.

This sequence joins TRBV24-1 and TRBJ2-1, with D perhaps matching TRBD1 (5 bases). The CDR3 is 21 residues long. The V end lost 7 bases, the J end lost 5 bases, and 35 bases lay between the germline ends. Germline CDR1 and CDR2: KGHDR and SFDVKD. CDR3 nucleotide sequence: TGTGCCACCAGGGGTGGGGCGAGAACCCGAAATGGTAGTTCCCCACACAATGAGCAGTTCTTC. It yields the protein CATRGGARTRNGSSPHNEQFF.

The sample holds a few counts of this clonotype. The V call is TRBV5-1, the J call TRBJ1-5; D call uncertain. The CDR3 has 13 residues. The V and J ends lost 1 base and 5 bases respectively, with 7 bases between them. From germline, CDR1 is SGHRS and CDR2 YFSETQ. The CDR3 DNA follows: TGCGCCAGCAGCTTGTACGGGGATCAGCCCCAGCATTTT. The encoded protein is CASSLYGDQPQHF.

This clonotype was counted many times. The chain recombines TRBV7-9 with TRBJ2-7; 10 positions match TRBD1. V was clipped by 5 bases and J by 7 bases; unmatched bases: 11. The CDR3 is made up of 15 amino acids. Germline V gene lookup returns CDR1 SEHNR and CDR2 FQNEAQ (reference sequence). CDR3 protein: CASSASGTGVREQYF. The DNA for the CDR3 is TGTGCCAGCAGCGCCTCCGGGACAGGGGTGAGAGAGCAGTACTTC.

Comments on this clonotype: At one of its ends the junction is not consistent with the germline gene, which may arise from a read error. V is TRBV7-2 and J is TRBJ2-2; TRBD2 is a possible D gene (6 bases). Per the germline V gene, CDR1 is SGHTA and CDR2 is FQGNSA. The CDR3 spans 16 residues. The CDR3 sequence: CASSPPTGLTSGELVF. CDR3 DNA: TGTGCCAGCAGCCCCCCGACGGGACTTACCTCCGGGGAGCTGGTTTTT.

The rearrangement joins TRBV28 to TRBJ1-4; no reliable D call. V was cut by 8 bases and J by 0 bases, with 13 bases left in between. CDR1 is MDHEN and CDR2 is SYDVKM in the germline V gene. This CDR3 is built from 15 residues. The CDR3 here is CASQVGLTTNEKLFF. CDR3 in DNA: TGTGCCAGCCAAGTGGGCCTTACAACTAATGAAAAACTGTTTTTT.

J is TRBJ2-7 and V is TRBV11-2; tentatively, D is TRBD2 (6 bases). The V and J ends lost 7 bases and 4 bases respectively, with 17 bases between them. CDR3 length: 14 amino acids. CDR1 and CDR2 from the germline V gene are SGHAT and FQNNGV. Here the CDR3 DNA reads TGTGCCAGCACCTCGAGGTTACTAGCTTACGAGCAGTACTTC. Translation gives CASTSRLLAYEQYF.

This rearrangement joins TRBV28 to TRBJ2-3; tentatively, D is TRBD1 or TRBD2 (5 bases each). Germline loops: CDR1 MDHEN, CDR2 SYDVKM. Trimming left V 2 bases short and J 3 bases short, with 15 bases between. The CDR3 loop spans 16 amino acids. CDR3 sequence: CASSLRDGAPTDTQYF. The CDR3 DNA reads TGTGCCAGCAGTTTAAGGGACGGCGCCCCTACAGATACGCAGTATTTT.

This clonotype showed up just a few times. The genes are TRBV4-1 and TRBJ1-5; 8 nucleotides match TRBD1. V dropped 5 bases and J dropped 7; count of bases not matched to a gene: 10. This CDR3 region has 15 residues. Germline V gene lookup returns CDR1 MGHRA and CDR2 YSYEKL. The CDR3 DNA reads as TGCGCCAGCAGCGCCTCGACAGGGGAGGGACAGCCCCAGCATTTT. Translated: CASSASTGEGQPQHF.

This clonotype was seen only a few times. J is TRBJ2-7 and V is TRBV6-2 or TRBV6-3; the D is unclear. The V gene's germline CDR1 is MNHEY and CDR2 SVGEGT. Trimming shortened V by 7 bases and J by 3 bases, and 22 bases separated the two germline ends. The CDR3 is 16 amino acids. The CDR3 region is CASTVLTRRGNYEQYF. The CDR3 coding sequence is TGTGCCAGCACCGTGCTTACTCGTAGAGGAAACTACGAGCAGTACTTC.